The clone carrying this T cell receptor (beta chain) was observed a few times. Its specificity is not known. The source of the sample is a study of T cell repertoires in aging, cancer and after chemotherapy. Study-level information: The full dataset contained approximately 9.6 million TCR reads.

Multiplex touch-down PCR with TRB-A/B primers amplified rearranged V-D-J TRB sequences. In TCRdb, the multiplex PCR reads were re-called with MiXCR into one record per CDR3 protein. This sample has some 10,000 distinct CDR3 sequences, with approximately 40% found just once. The germline V and J ends were trimmed by 7 bases and 3 bases, with 21 bases remaining between them. Germline CDR1 MNHEY, CDR2 SVGAGI. There are 16 residues in the CDR3. Peripheral blood genomic DNA, not sorted cells or RNA, was the template. Study-level results: Rebound thymic output was suggested by rising median generation probability during chemotherapy in each cancer cohort.

The V call is TRBV6-5, the J call TRBJ1-2; D possibly corresponds to TRBD1 (6 bases). This TCR was recovered from a human donor in good health. The sequenced sample consisted of blood. CDR3 DNA: TGTGCCAGCATGTCAACCGGAGGGGGATGGGACTATGGCTACACCTTC. Its translation: CASMSTGGGWDYGYTF.